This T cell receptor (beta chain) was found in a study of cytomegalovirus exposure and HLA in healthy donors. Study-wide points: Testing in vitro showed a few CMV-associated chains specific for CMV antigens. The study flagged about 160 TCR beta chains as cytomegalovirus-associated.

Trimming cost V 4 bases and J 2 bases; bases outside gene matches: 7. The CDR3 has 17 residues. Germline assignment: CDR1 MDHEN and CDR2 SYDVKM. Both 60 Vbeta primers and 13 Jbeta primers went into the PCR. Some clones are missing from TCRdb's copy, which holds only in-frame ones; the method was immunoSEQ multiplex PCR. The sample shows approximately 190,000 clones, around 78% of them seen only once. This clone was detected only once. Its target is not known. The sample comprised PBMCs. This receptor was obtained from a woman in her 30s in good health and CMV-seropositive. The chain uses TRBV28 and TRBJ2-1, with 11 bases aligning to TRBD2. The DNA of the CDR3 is TGTGCCAGCAGTTCCCCGGGACTAGCGGACCCCTACAATGAGCAGTTCTTC. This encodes CASSSPGLADPYNEQFF.